These T cell receptor beta chains were read from a single sample in a study of cytomegalovirus exposure and HLA in healthy donors. Data came from immunoSEQ multiplex PCR; TCRdb stores just in-frame clones and leaves some out. Among about 160,000 clones listed, about 80% were seen once. Sequenced material: PBMCs. The receptors stem from a girl under 18 in good health and CMV-seropositive. The CDR3 runs from the conserved cysteine through the conserved F or W. Fields, in order: V gene, clone size, D gene, J gene, CDR3 DNA, CDR3 protein. D genes are given only for firm matches. Only part of the rows carry a size: once, few, many, or a class if the clone is expanded.

>TRBV5-1|once|.|TRBJ1-2
TGCGCCAGCAGCGGGGACACCCCCCGTTATGGCTACACCTTC
CASSGDTPRYGYTF
>TRBV6-4|.|.|TRBJ1-2
TGTGCCAGCAGTGAATCCCCAGGGCTGGCAGGTGGCTACACCTTC
CASSESPGLAGGYTF
>TRBV15|.|TRBD2|TRBJ2-1
TGTGCCACCAGCAGGGGAGCGGGGGACTCCTACAATGAGCAGTTCTTC
CATSRGAGDSYNEQFF
>TRBV6-5|.|.|TRBJ1-3
TGTGCCAGCAGTAGTATTTGGGGCGCCGGAAACACCATATATTTT
CASSSIWGAGNTIYF
>TRBV6-1|.|TRBD1|TRBJ1-1
TGTGCCAGCAGTCCCCGGACAGGGGAGTGTGCTTTCTTT
CASSPRTGECAFF
>TRBV19|.|.|TRBJ1-4
TGTGCCAGTAGTATAGTAACAGGAGAGTACGAAAAACTGTTTTTT
CASSIVTGEYEKLFF
>TRBV7-3|.|TRBD2|TRBJ2-1
TGCGCCAGCAGCTTCAGCGGGGGAGCCTACAATGAGCAGTTCTTC
CASSFSGGAYNEQFF
>TRBV2|.|.|TRBJ2-6
TGTGCCAGCATGTCGCGCGGCTCTGGGGCCAACGTCCTGACTTTC
CASMSRGSGANVLTF
>TRBV19|once|.|TRBJ1-2
TGTGCCAGTAGTATTCTTGTTGGGGCCTATGGCTACACCTTC
CASSILVGAYGYTF
>TRBV28|.|.|TRBJ1-5
TGTGCCAGCAGTTTAGGAAGGGCCCGGAGGATAAATCAGCCCCAGCATTTT
CASSLGRARRINQPQHF